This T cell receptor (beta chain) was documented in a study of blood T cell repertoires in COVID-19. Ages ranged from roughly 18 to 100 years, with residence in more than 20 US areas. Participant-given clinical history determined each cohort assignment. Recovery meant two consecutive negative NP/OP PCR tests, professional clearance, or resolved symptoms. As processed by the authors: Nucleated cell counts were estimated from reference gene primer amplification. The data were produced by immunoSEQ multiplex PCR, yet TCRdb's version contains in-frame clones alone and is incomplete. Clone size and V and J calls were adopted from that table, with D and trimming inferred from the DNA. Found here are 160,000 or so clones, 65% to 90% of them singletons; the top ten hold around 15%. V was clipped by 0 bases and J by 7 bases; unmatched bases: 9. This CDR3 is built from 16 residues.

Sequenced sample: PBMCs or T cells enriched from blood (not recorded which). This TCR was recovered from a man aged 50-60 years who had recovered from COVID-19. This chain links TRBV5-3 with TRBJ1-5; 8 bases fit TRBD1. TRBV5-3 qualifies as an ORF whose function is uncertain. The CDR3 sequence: CARSLAAGGVGQPQHF. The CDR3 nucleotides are TGTGCCAGAAGCTTGGCCGCAGGGGGCGTAGGGCAGCCCCAGCATTTT.